These T cell receptor beta chains were read from a single sample in a study of cytomegalovirus exposure and HLA in healthy donors. Here immunoSEQ multiplex PCR was the method, and the copy in TCRdb shows in-frame clones only, minus some. The sample has more than 45,000 clones, roughly 85% seen once; the top ten hold more than 1.5%. The sample comprised PBMCs. The receptors come from a man aged 30-40 years in good health and CMV-seronegative. Each CDR3 is given with its conserved first and last residue. D genes are given only for firm matches. Only some rows state a clone size, as once, few, many or a class for expanded clones.

>TRBJ1-2|NA|TRBV4-3|NA
CASSSDISGGYTF
TGCGCCAGCAGCTCAGACATATCTGGGGGCTACACCTTC
>TRBJ1-2|TRBD1|TRBV5-4|NA
CASNPTGGNCGYTF
TGTGCCAGCAACCCGACAGGGGGCAACTGTGGCTACACCTTC
>TRBJ2-1|TRBD2|TRBV4-1|NA
CASSQVGQGRDEQFF
TGCGCCAGCAGCCAAGTAGGACAAGGGAGGGATGAGCAGTTCTTC
>TRBJ1-2|TRBD1|TRBV4-3|NA
CASSQDLTGVPSYGYTF
TGCGCCAGCAGCCAAGATCTAACAGGGGTCCCAAGCTATGGCTACACCTTC
>TRBJ2-2|NA|TRBV2|NA
CASSGTARGELFF
TGTGCCAGCAGTGGGACAGCTAGAGGGGAGCTGTTTTTT
>TRBJ1-4|NA|TRBV18|NA
CASSPDKKPNEKLFF
TGTGCCAGCTCACCGGACAAGAAGCCTAATGAAAAACTGTTTTTT
>TRBJ1-1|NA|TRBV11-3|NA
CASNPERPVTEAFF
TGTGCCAGCAACCCTGAGAGGCCGGTAACTGAAGCTTTCTTT
>TRBJ1-2|NA|TRBV4-1|NA
CASSPWTPANYGYTF
TGCGCCAGCAGCCCCTGGACACCGGCTAACTATGGCTACACCTTC
>TRBJ2-7|NA|TRBV7-2|NA
CASSSLGRGASVEQYF
TGTGCCAGCAGCTCCCTAGGGCGGGGTGCCTCGGTGGAGCAGTACTTC
>TRBJ2-1|NA|TRBV30|few
CAWSPGWGAYNEQFF
TGTGCCTGGAGTCCAGGCTGGGGGGCCTACAATGAGCAGTTCTTC
>TRBJ2-5|NA|TRBV7-9|NA
CASSLVASQETQYF
TGTGCCAGCAGCTTAGTGGCCAGCCAAGAGACCCAGTACTTC
>TRBJ2-1|TRBD2|TRBV7-2|few
CASSFWEGEQFF
TGTGCCAGCAGCTTTTGGGAGGGCGAGCAGTTCTTC
>TRBJ2-2|TRBD2|TRBV7-9|NA
CASSQPGLAGGPGTGELFF
TGTGCCAGCAGCCAGCCGGGACTAGCGGGAGGGCCGGGCACCGGGGAGCTGTTTTTT
>TRBJ1-1|TRBD1|TRBV7-9|NA
CASNYGTGNTEAFF
TGTGCCAGCAACTATGGGACAGGGAACACTGAAGCTTTCTTT